This note documents a single TCR beta chain sequence. The PCR had 60 Vbeta and 13 Jbeta primers. Some clones are missing from TCRdb's copy, which holds only in-frame ones; the method was immunoSEQ multiplex PCR. Among roughly 200,000 clones listed, approximately 9.5% were seen once. V lost 1 base and J 8 bases, leaving 15 bases between the germline ends. Germline CDR1 SGDLS, CDR2 YYNGEE. The CDR3 has 15 residues. This entry comes from a study of cytomegalovirus exposure and HLA in healthy donors. The source of this sequence is a woman in her 30s in good health and CMV-seropositive. The sequenced sample consisted of PBMCs. V gene TRBV9 combines with J gene TRBJ1-4; tentatively, D is TRBD1 (6 bases). The CDR3 protein is CASSVPGAGAEKLFF. As DNA, the CDR3 is TGTGCCAGCAGCGTACCTGGGGCAGGGGCGGAAAAACTGTTTTTT. The whole variable domain, remainder taken from reference TRBV9 and TRBJ1-4, is DSGVTQTPKHLITATGQRVTLRCSPRSGDLSVYWYQQSLDQGLQFLIQYYNGEERAKGNILERFSAQQFPDLHSELNLSSLELGDSALYFCASSVPGAGAEKLFFGSGTQLSVL.